The present T cell receptor beta chain was sequenced within a study of shared clonotypes between healthy human individuals. Broader study findings: Researchers found naive subsets generally carried larger estimated richness than memory subsets.

Sequencing was performed with immunoSEQ multiplex PCR; in TCRdb, only in-frame clones are kept and a portion is missing. The data show about 1.5 million clones, approximately 98% seen once. A CD45RA-negative memory subset and a CD45RA+ naive subset were separated from the CD4+ cells. In germline, CDR1 is PRHDT, CDR2 FYEKMQ (reference sequence). Trimming shortened V by 5 bases and J by 0 bases, and 12 bases separated the two germline ends. This CDR3 is 15 amino acids long. Points on this clone: Its antigen is currently unknown.

The sequence was obtained from a man between 25 and 39 years old in good health. The chain has TRBV13 and TRBJ2-3; D might be TRBD1 (6 bases). Sequencing used naive CD4+ T cells sorted from blood. Documented subset: CD45RA+ positively selected. The CDR3 here is CASSTRQVSTDTQYF. The CDR3 region has the DNA TGTGCCAGCAGCACACGACAGGTCAGCACAGATACGCAGTATTTT.